What follows are 28 T cell receptor beta chains derived from one specimen sequenced in a study of PD-1 blockade in classical Hodgkin lymphoma. Profiling relied on immunoSEQ multiplex PCR, and the TCRdb table lists in-frame clones only, not all of them. This table holds about 64,000 clones, roughly nine tenths found once. Time point in this sample: cycle 4 day 1 (C4D1), after about 6 weeks of nivolumab. Following autologous stem cell transplantation, relapse occurred in every patient, and exposure to brentuximab vedotin varied. The input for sequencing was peripheral blood mononuclear cells (PBMCs), taken before the fourth cycle of nivolumab. The receptors here all came from a human donor with classical Hodgkin lymphoma.

The chain joins TRBV29-1 to TRBJ1-1, with D possibly matching TRBD1 (6 bases). Trimming stripped 5 bases from V and 4 bases from J, with 11 bases between. The CDR3 sequence is 12 residues long. Germline assignment: CDR1 SQVTM and CDR2 ANQGSEA. The CDR3 coding sequence is TGCAGCGTTCCTCGGGGGGCCACTGAAGCTTTCTTT. It specifies CSVPRGATEAFF.

This clone was seen a few times. This chain uses TRBV5-5 with TRBJ1-6, with 10 bases aligning to TRBD1. Germline V gene lookup returns CDR1 SGHKS and CDR2 YYEKEE (reference sequence). J was trimmed by 4 bases and V by 3 bases; bases with no gene match: 4. The CDR3 spans 16 residues. The CDR3 here is CASSSGTGVYNSPLHF. As DNA, the CDR3 is TGTGCCAGCAGCTCCGGGACAGGGGTTTATAATTCACCCCTCCACTTT.

A single count supports this clone. The chain recombines TRBV30 with TRBJ2-1; D unresolved. The V gene lost 4 bases and the J gene lost 0 bases, with 19 bases spanning the gap. CDR3 length equals 17 residues. Germline V gene sequence: CDR1 GTSNPN, CDR2 SVGIG (reference sequence). CDR3 amino acids: CAWKSPLGGFSYNEQFF. As DNA, the CDR3 is TGTGCCTGGAAATCCCCCCTTGGTGGGTTCTCCTACAATGAGCAGTTCTTC.

The chain recombines TRBV7-2 with TRBJ2-3; D remains ambiguous. The CDR3 runs 13 residues. Germline loops: CDR1 SGHTA, CDR2 FQGNSA. The V end was cut by 5 bases, the J end by 2 bases, with 8 bases between. The CDR3 nucleotides are TGTGCCAGCAGCGCCGACCACACAGATACGCAGTATTTT. It yields the protein CASSADHTDTQYF. Full variable domain (rest looked up from reference TRBV7-2 and TRBJ2-3): GAGVSQSPSNKVTEKGKDVELRCDPISGHTALYWYRQSLGQGLEFLIYFQGNSAPDKSGLPSDRFSAERTGGSVSTLTIQRTQQEDSAVYLCASSADHTDTQYFGPGTRLTVL.

The chain combines TRBV4-2 with TRBJ2-1; D ambiguous. The CDR3 is 16 amino acids. Per the germline V gene, CDR1 is LGHNA and CDR2 is YNFKEQ. V was pared by 6 bases and J by 2 bases, with 17 bases between. The CDR3 spells CASSPWGRWAYNEQFF. As DNA, the CDR3 is TGTGCCAGCAGTCCATGGGGTCGGTGGGCCTACAATGAGCAGTTCTTC.

The chain uses TRBV29-1 and TRBJ2-1; 12 bases map to TRBD1. This CDR3 region has 15 residues. Germline CDR1 SQVTM, CDR2 ANQGSEA. V lost 6 bases to trimming and J lost 8 bases; unmatched junction nucleotides: 11. In DNA, the CDR3 is TGCAGCGTCGTTCCGGGACAGGGGGCGCAGGATGAGCAGTTCTTC. Protein sequence: CSVVPGQGAQDEQFF.

This CDR3 is CASIPRAIEAFF. CDR3 coding DNA: TGTGCCAGCATCCCTAGGGCGATTGAAGCTTTCTTT. The chain uses TRBV2 and TRBJ1-1; D is undetermined. This CDR3 comprises 12 residues. V gave up 7 bases and J gave up 7 bases, with 13 bases separating them. Per germline, CDR1 SNHLY and CDR2 FYNNEI.

This chain connects TRBV6-5 to TRBJ2-1, with D unresolved. The germline V and J ends were trimmed by 6 bases and 3 bases, with 9 bases remaining between them. This CDR3 has 13 amino acids. Germline V gene data show CDR1 as MNHEY and CDR2 as SVGAGI. DNA for the CDR3: TGTGCCAGCAGGAATAGAGGCTACAATGAGCAGTTCTTC. Its protein product is CASRNRGYNEQFF.

The rearrangement joins TRBV7-2 to TRBJ1-2; a possible D gene is TRBD1 (5 bases). Per the germline V gene, CDR1 is SGHTA and CDR2 is FQGNSA. The germline V and J ends were trimmed by 5 bases and 2 bases, with 15 bases remaining between them. The CDR3 consists of 15 residues. CDR3 nucleotide sequence: TGTGCCAGCAGCCCATTGGGGCAGATAAACTATGGCTACACCTTC. Translating it yields CASSPLGQINYGYTF.

The chain links TRBV13 to TRBJ1-6; D is perhaps TRBD1 (5 bases). CDR3 length: 15 amino acids. V was pared by 5 bases and J by 7 bases, with 15 bases between. Germline CDR1 and CDR2: PRHDT and FYEKMQ (reference sequence). The CDR3 bases are TGTGCCAGCAGCCTCCAGGGTTCAGGAAATTCACCCCTCCACTTT. Residues: CASSLQGSGNSPLHF.

The chain uses TRBV19 and TRBJ2-3, with D possibly TRBD1 on 5 matching bases. The CDR3 is 15 amino acids. The germline V and J ends were trimmed by 6 bases and 2 bases, with 15 bases remaining between them. The V gene's germline CDR1 is LNHDA and CDR2 SQIVND (reference sequence). CDR3: CASSPIGQVTDTQYF. The CDR3 DNA reads as TGTGCCAGTAGCCCGATTGGACAAGTCACAGATACGCAGTATTTT. The variable domain in full, with the rest retrieved from reference TRBV19 and TRBJ2-3, is DGGITQSPKYLFRKEGQNVTLSCEQNLNHDAMYWYRQDPGQGLRLIYYSQIVNDFQKGDIAEGYSVSREKKESFPLTVTSAQKNPTAFYLCASSPIGQVTDTQYFGPGTRLTVL.

The genes are TRBV9 and TRBJ2-2; D possibly corresponds to TRBD1 (5 bases). The CDR3 contains 14 residues. The germline CDR1 and CDR2 sequences are SGDLS and YYNGEE. Between the trimmed V and J ends, which lost 0 bases and 4 bases, there was a span of 7 bases. The CDR3 DNA reads as TGTGCCAGCAGCGTAGACAGGCCCACCGGGGAGCTGTTTTTT. It codes for CASSVDRPTGELFF.

The J gene is TRBJ2-7, the V gene TRBV11-2, with D perhaps matching TRBD1 (5 bases). Trimming removed 4 bases from V and 3 bases from J, with 10 bases in between. Germline CDR1 is SGHAT and CDR2 is FQNNGV. The CDR3 sequence is 13 residues long. DNA for the CDR3: TGTGCCAGCAGCTCCGCCAGGGACTACGAGCAGTACTTC. It is translated as CASSSARDYEQYF.

This sequence joins TRBV13 and TRBJ2-1; D gene unclear. The CDR3 runs 16 residues. CDR1 is PRHDT and CDR2 is FYEKMQ in the germline V gene (reference sequence). The ends were cut back, 3 bases at V and 2 bases at J, with 14 bases in the middle. DNA for the CDR3: TGTGCCAGCAGCTTGTTGGAGCAAGCTGCCTACAATGAGCAGTTCTTC. Residues: CASSLLEQAAYNEQFF.

The V and J genes are TRBV29-1 and TRBJ2-7, with D hard to call. The CDR3 length is 11 residues. Germline CDR1 is SQVTM and CDR2 is ANQGSEA. The V end lost 4 bases, the J end lost 7 bases, and 11 bases lay between the germline ends. CDR3 protein: CSVGSLNEQYF. CDR3 sequence (DNA): TGCAGCGTTGGTTCCCTGAATGAGCAGTACTTC.

V gene TRBV7-9 combines with J gene TRBJ2-5; 7 bases fit TRBD1. This CDR3 region has 14 residues. With V trimmed by 7 bases and J by 7 bases, 12 bases remained unmatched. Germline V gene data show CDR1 as SEHNR and CDR2 as FQNEAQ (reference sequence). CDR3 sequence reads: CASTPQGDSGTQYF. In DNA form, the CDR3 reads TGTGCCAGCACCCCCCAGGGGGATTCCGGGACCCAGTACTTC.

The rearrangement joins TRBV11-1 to TRBJ2-2, with 8 positions matching TRBD1. Trimming took 6 bases from V and 7 from J; bases not matched to a gene: 7. Germline CDR1 reads SGHAT; CDR2 reads FQDESV (reference sequence). This CDR3 contains 14 residues. The CDR3 is CASRTTTGGGELFF. In DNA, the CDR3 is TGTGCCAGCAGGACTACCACAGGGGGCGGGGAGCTGTTTTTT.

This clone appeared a few times. The J gene is TRBJ1-5, the V gene TRBV28; no reliable D call. The CDR3 runs 12 residues. Trimming left V 3 bases short and J 7 bases short, with 7 bases between. Germline V CDR1 and CDR2: MDHEN, SYDVKM. As DNA, the CDR3 is TGTGCCAGCAGTTTGGAGGAGCAGCCCCAGCATTTT. This gives the protein CASSLEEQPQHF.

The V and J genes are TRBV7-2 and TRBJ2-4; no reliable D call. Germline CDR1 SGHTA, CDR2 FQGNSA. Trimming took off 6 bases at V and 9 bases at J, with 12 bases between the two ends. The CDR3 loop spans 12 amino acids. CDR3 nucleotides: TGTGCCAGCAGTGGTAGTTTGAGCATTCAGTACTTC. It encodes CASSGSLSIQYF. The full variable domain, rest sourced from reference TRBV7-2 and TRBJ2-4, is GAGVSQSPSNKVTEKGKDVELRCDPISGHTALYWYRQSLGQGLEFLIYFQGNSAPDKSGLPSDRFSAERTGGSVSTLTIQRTQQEDSAVYLCASSGSLSIQYFGAGTRLSVL.

The rearrangement joins TRBV7-3 to TRBJ2-3; 11 bases fit TRBD2. CDR3 length equals 20 residues. V shed 4 bases, J shed 2 bases, and the junction held 17 bases outside the gene matches. The germline V gene has CDR1 SGHTA and CDR2 FQGTGA. This CDR3 reads CASSSLRLAGGGFVTDTQYF. CDR3 nucleotides: TGTGCCAGCAGCTCCCTTCGTCTAGCGGGGGGCGGGTTTGTCACAGATACGCAGTATTTT. The full variable domain, rest sourced from reference TRBV7-3 and TRBJ2-3, is GAGVSQTPSNKVTEKGKYVELRCDPISGHTALYWYRQSLGQGPEFLIYFQGTGAADDSGLPNDRFFAVRPEGSVSTLKIQRTERGDSAVYLCASSSLRLAGGGFVTDTQYFGPGTRLTVL.

The chain uses TRBV7-9 and TRBJ1-4; TRBD1 matches at 9 bases. Germline CDR1 SEHNR, CDR2 FQNEAQ (reference sequence). Unmatched junction bases numbered 13, after V lost 6 bases and J lost 5 bases. This CDR3 comprises 17 residues. The CDR3: CASSLGLDRGNNEKLFF. CDR3 in DNA: TGTGCCAGCAGTTTGGGACTCGACAGGGGGAACAATGAAAAACTGTTTTTT.

This CDR3 reads CASSIRRVGELFF. The CDR3 region has the DNA TGTGCCAGTAGTATACGGCGGGTCGGGGAGCTGTTTTTT. This chain joins TRBV19 and TRBJ2-2, with D perhaps matching TRBD2 (5 bases). The CDR3 loop spans 13 amino acids. Per the germline V gene, CDR1 is LNHDA and CDR2 is SQIVND (reference sequence). V shed 2 bases and J shed 7 bases, with 8 bases lying between them. Full variable domain (rest looked up from reference TRBV19 and TRBJ2-2): DGGITQSPKYLFRKEGQNVTLSCEQNLNHDAMYWYRQDPGQGLRLIYYSQIVNDFQKGDIAEGYSVSREKKESFPLTVTSAQKNPTAFYLCASSIRRVGELFFGEGSRLTVL.

This clone was picked up one time. The rearrangement links TRBV4-1 to TRBJ2-7; D perhaps matches TRBD2 (5 bases). The V end lost 6 bases, the J end lost 0 bases, and 15 bases lay between the germline ends. Germline CDR1 reads MGHRA; CDR2 reads YSYEKL. The CDR3 runs to 15 residues. CDR3 sequence reads: CASRKSAASSYEQYF. CDR3 sequence (DNA): TGCGCCAGCAGGAAGTCAGCGGCCAGCTCCTACGAGCAGTACTTC.

The chain employs TRBV11-2 and TRBJ1-2, with D perhaps TRBD1 (5 bases). Germline values: CDR1 SGHAT, CDR2 FQNNGV. The CDR3 totals 15 residues. V was shortened by 0 bases and J by 2 bases, with 10 bases between the two germline ends. In DNA form, the CDR3 reads TGTGCCAGCAGCTTAGAAACAGGAGCGAACTATGGCTACACCTTC. It is translated as CASSLETGANYGYTF.

V usage is TRBV7-2 and J usage is TRBJ1-2, with D uncertain. The CDR3 totals 14 residues. Trimming left V 2 bases short and J 3 bases short, with 10 bases between. Germline-derived CDR1 and CDR2 are SGHTA and FQGNSA. This CDR3 is CASSLSGPYYGYTF. CDR3 nucleotides: TGTGCCAGCAGCTTAAGCGGGCCCTACTATGGCTACACCTTC.

V usage is TRBV25-1 and J usage is TRBJ1-4; D call uncertain. The germline CDR1 and CDR2 sequences are MGHDK and SYGVNS. The CDR3 is 11 residues long. The V and J ends lost 2 bases and 8 bases respectively, with 3 bases between them. In DNA, the CDR3 is TGTGCCAGCAGTGAAAGAGAAAAACTGTTTTTT. This encodes CASSEREKLFF.

The count of this clone is one. V gene TRBV5-6 combines with J gene TRBJ2-6; TRBD2 matches at 7 bases. After removal of 4 bases from V and 2 bases from J, the junction contained 9 bases not matched to a gene. The CDR3 totals 17 residues. The germline gives CDR1 SGHDT, CDR2 YYEEEE. The CDR3 sequence: CASSPRWEGPGANVLTF. The CDR3 region has the DNA TGTGCCAGCAGCCCACGATGGGAGGGTCCTGGGGCCAACGTCCTGACTTTC.

This clone occurred once. The chain recombines TRBV6-5 with TRBJ1-1, with a possible D match to TRBD1 (6 bases). CDR1 is MNHEY and CDR2 is SVGAGI in the germline V gene. Trimming cost V 0 bases and J 7 bases, with 12 bases left between them. The CDR3 has 14 amino acids. CDR3 in DNA: TGTGCCAGCAGTTACTCTTGGGGGCCGGGTGAAGCTTTCTTT. It encodes CASSYSWGPGEAFF.